This is a list of T cell receptor beta chains from one sample in a study of CD4+ T cells in melanoma. The repertoire was sequenced with immunoSEQ multiplex PCR; TCRdb's copy has only in-frame clones and lacks some. This table holds 90,000 to 130,000 clones, about 90% found once. Input material: peripheral blood. The receptors stem from a human donor with melanoma. Both conserved end residues are part of each CDR3. D genes are given only for firm matches. A clone size is listed for some rows: how often the clone was seen (once, few, many), or a class if it is expanded.

abundance | j_gene | v_gene | d_gene | CDR3aa | CDR3nt
. | TRBJ1-3 | TRBV19 | . | CASTPGTAGNTIYF | TGTGCCAGTACCCCGGGTACGGCTGGAAACACCATATATTTT
. | TRBJ1-2 | TRBV6-5 | TRBD1 | CASSRRDRAYGYTF | TGTGCCAGCAGCCGACGGGACAGGGCCTATGGCTACACCTTC
. | TRBJ2-2 | TRBV7-2 | . | CASSSFGTLYTGELFF | TGTGCCAGCAGCTCCTTTGGGACTCTCTACACCGGGGAGCTGTTTTTT
. | TRBJ2-7 | TRBV27 | . | CASSRARGLEQYF | TGTGCCAGCAGTCGTGCCCGGGGCTTAGAGCAGTACTTC
few | TRBJ2-5 | TRBV19 | . | CASSIDDRSQETQYF | TGTGCCAGTAGTATAGATGACAGAAGCCAAGAGACCCAGTACTTC
. | TRBJ2-7 | TRBV4-3 | . | CASSQVAASSYEQYF | TGCGCCAGCAGCCAAGTAGCGGCTAGCTCCTACGAGCAGTACTTC
. | TRBJ2-5 | TRBV5-1 | . | CASSRTATGETQYF | TGCGCCAGCAGCCGGACGGCCACGGGGGAGACCCAGTACTTC
. | TRBJ2-5 | TRBV5-8 | . | CASSPGTGVETQYF | TGTGCCAGCAGCCCCGGGACTGGCGTAGAGACCCAGTACTTC
. | TRBJ2-5 | TRBV11-2 | TRBD2 | CASSLGWRGDPGTQYF | TGTGCCAGCAGCTTAGGCTGGCGGGGGGATCCGGGTACCCAGTACTTC
. | TRBJ1-5 | TRBV6-5 | . | CASSPNQPQHF | TGTGCCAGCAGTCCCAATCAGCCCCAGCATTTT
once | TRBJ1-2 | TRBV7-2 | TRBD1 | CASRIRDREYIGYTF | TGTGCCAGCAGGATACGGGACAGGGAATACATCGGCTACACCTTC
once | TRBJ1-5 | TRBV6-1 | . | CASSQVDGNQPQHF | TGTGCCAGCAGTCAGGTTGACGGGAATCAGCCCCAGCATTTT
. | TRBJ1-2 | TRBV29-1 | . | CSALVGERNNYGYTF | TGCAGCGCCTTGGTGGGGGAGAGAAATAACTATGGCTACACCTTC
. | TRBJ2-3 | TRBV6-1 | TRBD2 | CASERERADTQYF | TGTGCCAGCGAGCGGGAGAGGGCAGATACGCAGTATTTT
. | TRBJ2-7 | TRBV7-2 | TRBD2 | CASSSAGGPYEQYF | TGTGCCAGCAGCTCTGCGGGAGGGCCCTACGAGCAGTACTTC
. | TRBJ2-7 | TRBV27 | . | CASNEIMAPYEQYF | TGTGCCAGCAACGAGATTATGGCCCCCTACGAGCAGTACTTC
. | TRBJ2-1 | TRBV27 | TRBD2 | CASSLAGAYNEQFF | TGTGCCAGCAGTTTAGCGGGAGCCTACAATGAGCAGTTCTTC
. | TRBJ2-2 | TRBV5-4 | TRBD2 | CASSPGVAGNTGELFF | TGTGCCAGCAGCCCCGGGGTAGCGGGGAACACCGGGGAGCTGTTTTTT
. | TRBJ2-1 | TRBV5-1 | . | CASSLEAPTRIF | TGCGCCAGCAGCTTGGAGGCCCCAACGCGAATCTTC
once | TRBJ1-6 | TRBV7-3 | . | CASSSSMPPLHF | TGTGCCAGCAGCTCGTCTATGCCACCCCTCCACTTT
. | TRBJ1-1 | TRBV7-3 | TRBD1 | CASSLSRVGDSEAFF | TGTGCCAGCAGCTTAAGTCGCGTAGGGGACAGTGAAGCTTTCTTT
. | TRBJ1-3 | TRBV19 | . | CASSAAGGGWNTIYF | TGTGCCAGTAGTGCCGCCGGAGGGGGTTGGAACACCATATATTTT
. | TRBJ2-7 | TRBV7-2 | TRBD2 | CASRSGLAGEYEQYF | TGTGCCAGCAGATCTGGACTAGCGGGAGAGTACGAGCAGTACTTC
. | TRBJ2-3 | TRBV19 | . | CASRSRSRSTDTQYF | TGTGCCAGTAGATCGAGATCGAGGAGCACAGATACGCAGTATTTT
. | TRBJ2-2 | TRBV7-9 | . | CATPGSPSPNTGELFF | TGTGCCACCCCCGGGTCCCCCTCACCAAACACCGGGGAGCTGTTTTTT
. | TRBJ1-5 | TRBV4-1 | . | CASSQQQDSNQPQHF | TGCGCCAGCAGCCAGCAACAGGATAGCAATCAGCCCCAGCATTTT
. | TRBJ2-1 | TRBV27 | . | CASSLAKGNEQFF | TGTGCCAGCAGTTTAGCTAAGGGCAATGAGCAGTTCTTC
. | TRBJ1-1 | TRBV9 | . | CASSPRLRVTEAFF | TGTGCCAGCAGCCCTCGACTCAGGGTCACTGAAGCTTTCTTT
. | TRBJ2-7 | TRBV11-2 | TRBD2 | CASSSLAGQGTYEQYF | TGTGCCAGCAGCTCTCTAGCGGGTCAGGGGACCTACGAGCAGTACTTC
. | TRBJ2-7 | TRBV27 | . | CASSDSSYEQYF | TGTGCCAGCAGCGACAGTTCCTACGAGCAGTACTTC
. | TRBJ2-1 | TRBV4-1 | . | CASSRPGRMNYNEQFF | TGCGCCAGCAGCCGCCCAGGACGTATGAATTACAATGAGCAGTTCTTC
. | TRBJ2-7 | TRBV21-1 | . | CASSMGREPSYEQYF | TGTGCCAGCAGCATGGGCAGGGAGCCTTCCTACGAGCAGTACTTC
. | TRBJ2-7 | TRBV7-2 | TRBD1 | CASSFTGQVEQYF | TGTGCCAGCAGCTTTACTGGACAGGTGGAGCAGTACTTC
. | TRBJ1-6 | TRBV7-2 | . | CASSLDQVSPLHF | TGTGCCAGCAGCTTAGATCAGGTTTCACCCCTCCACTTT
once | TRBJ2-5 | TRBV5-1 | . | CASSTFSQEETQYF | TGCGCCAGCAGTACCTTTAGCCAGGAAGAGACCCAGTACTTC
. | TRBJ1-1 | TRBV19 | . | CASIGVEGRNTEAFF | TGTGCCAGTATAGGGGTGGAGGGGCGGAACACTGAAGCTTTCTTT
. | TRBJ1-1 | TRBV27 | . | CASRVWGRNTEAFF | TGTGCCAGCAGGGTCTGGGGGCGAAACACTGAAGCTTTCTTT
. | TRBJ1-3 | TRBV2 | . | CASRSTAYSGNTIYF | TGTGCCAGCAGATCTACAGCGTACTCTGGAAACACCATATATTTT
. | TRBJ1-4 | TRBV27 | TRBD1 | CASSLTGQGNEKLFF | TGTGCCAGCAGCCTAACGGGACAGGGGAATGAAAAACTGTTTTTT
. | TRBJ2-5 | TRBV4-1 | . | CASSPSVSVETQYF | TGCGCCAGCAGCCCGAGCGTTAGCGTAGAGACCCAGTACTTC
. | TRBJ1-6 | TRBV28 | . | CASSFGRNNSPLHF | TGTGCCAGCAGTTTCGGGCGAAACAATTCACCCCTCCACTTT
once | TRBJ1-2 | TRBV4-1 | TRBD1 | CASSQDHDRVVGYTF | TGCGCCAGCAGCCAAGATCACGACAGGGTAGTCGGCTACACCTTC
. | TRBJ1-2 | TRBV2 | . | CASSTGGYGYTF | TGTGCCAGCTCAACGGGGGGCTATGGCTACACCTTC
once | TRBJ2-2 | TRBV6-4 | . | CASSEGARTGELFF | TGTGCCAGCAGTGAGGGGGCGCGGACCGGGGAGCTGTTTTTT
. | TRBJ2-3 | TRBV6-6 | TRBD2 | CASSYGRASTDTQYF | TGTGCCAGCAGTTACGGGAGGGCGAGCACAGATACGCAGTATTTT
. | TRBJ2-7 | TRBV19 | . | CASSPTSKGYEQYF | TGTGCCAGTAGTCCAACTAGCAAGGGATACGAGCAGTACTTC
once | TRBJ2-4 | TRBV6-5 | . | CASSSQGRENIQYF | TGTGCCAGCAGTTCCCAGGGCAGAGAAAACATTCAGTACTTC
. | TRBJ2-7 | TRBV28 | . | CASSFNIDSYEQYF | TGTGCCAGCAGTTTTAACATCGACTCCTACGAGCAGTACTTC
. | TRBJ2-1 | TRBV6-6 | TRBD1 | CASRTPGQVNEQFF | TGTGCCAGCAGAACACCGGGACAGGTCAATGAGCAGTTCTTC
once | TRBJ2-1 | TRBV10-3 | TRBD2 | CAIWGGSSWDEQFF | TGTGCCATCTGGGGGGGGTCTTCCTGGGATGAGCAGTTCTTC
. | TRBJ2-7 | TRBV2 | . | CASSEWNEQYF | TGTGCCAGCAGCGAGTGGAACGAGCAGTACTTC
. | TRBJ2-6 | TRBV4-3 | TRBD2 | CASSRLAGAGANVLTF | TGCGCCAGCAGCCGACTAGCGGGAGCTGGGGCCAACGTCCTGACTTTC
. | TRBJ2-7 | TRBV7-2 | TRBD2 | CASSLERGTYEQYF | TGTGCCAGCAGCCTAGAGCGGGGTACCTACGAGCAGTACTTC
few | TRBJ2-3 | TRBV6-5 | TRBD2 | CASQFGRGDEDTQYF | TGTGCCAGCCAATTCGGGAGGGGGGACGAGGATACGCAGTATTTT
. | TRBJ2-7 | TRBV28 | . | CASSLPGHYEQYF | TGTGCCAGCAGTCTCCCGGGACACTACGAGCAGTACTTC
. | TRBJ2-1 | TRBV7-8 | . | CASSLFPVEQFF | TGTGCCAGCAGCCTATTCCCGGTTGAGCAGTTCTTC
. | TRBJ2-5 | TRBV5-1 | . | CASSLLDGEETQYF | TGCGCCAGCAGCTTGTTGGACGGGGAAGAGACCCAGTACTTC